The clone carrying this T cell receptor (beta chain) has just a few counts. The antigen is unknown. The data are from a study of blood T cells in healthy people across ages. Whole-study findings and limits: A strong correlation was found between TCR beta diversity and the percentage of naive T cells.

Germline V CDR1 and CDR2: MGHRA, YSYEKL. The CDR3 has 13 residues. A J-beta primer mix and a sample-barcoded 5' primer were used in a second PCR of roughly 6 to 12 cycles. TCRdb passed the 5' RACE reads through MiXCR, listing each CDR3 protein once. In the table there are approximately 490,000 distinct CDR3 sequences, around 24% of which are singletons. The sample was also reused in another study, on T cells of mothers and their children.

The sample consisted of blood. The chain couples TRBV4-1 to TRBJ2-5; D not certain. The DNA matches TRBJ2-7 better at its end, which makes the J call doubtful. This TCR came from a boy between 10 and 17 years old in good health. For the CDR3, the DNA is TGCGCCAGCAGCCAACAGGCAGGCTACGAGCAGTACTTC. Translation gives CASSQQAGYEQYF.